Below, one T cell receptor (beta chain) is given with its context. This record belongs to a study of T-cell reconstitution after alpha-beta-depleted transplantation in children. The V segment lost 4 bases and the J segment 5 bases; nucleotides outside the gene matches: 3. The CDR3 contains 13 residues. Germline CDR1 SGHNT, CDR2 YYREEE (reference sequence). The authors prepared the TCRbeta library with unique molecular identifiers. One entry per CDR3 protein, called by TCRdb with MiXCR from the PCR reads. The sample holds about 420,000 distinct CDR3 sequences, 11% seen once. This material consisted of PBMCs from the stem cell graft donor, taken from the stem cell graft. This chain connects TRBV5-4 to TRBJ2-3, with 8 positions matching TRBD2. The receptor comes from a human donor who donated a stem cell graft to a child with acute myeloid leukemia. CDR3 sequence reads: CASSGLAGDTQYF. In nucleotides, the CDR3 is TGTGCCAGCAGCGGACTAGCCGGAGATACGCAGTATTTT.